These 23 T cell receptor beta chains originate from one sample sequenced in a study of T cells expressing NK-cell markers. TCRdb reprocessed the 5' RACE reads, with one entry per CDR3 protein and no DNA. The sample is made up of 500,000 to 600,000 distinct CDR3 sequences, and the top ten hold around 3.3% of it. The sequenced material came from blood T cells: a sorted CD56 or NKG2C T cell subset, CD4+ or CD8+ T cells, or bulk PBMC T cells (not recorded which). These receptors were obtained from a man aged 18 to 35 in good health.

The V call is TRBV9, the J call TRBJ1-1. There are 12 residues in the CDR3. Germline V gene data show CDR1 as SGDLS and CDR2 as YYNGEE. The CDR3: CASSVERGEAFF. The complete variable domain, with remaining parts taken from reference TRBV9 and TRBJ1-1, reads DSGVTQTPKHLITATGQRVTLRCSPRSGDLSVYWYQQSLDQGLQFLIQYYNGEERAKGNILERFSAQQFPDLHSELNLSSLELGDSALYFCASSVERGEAFFGQGTRLTVV.

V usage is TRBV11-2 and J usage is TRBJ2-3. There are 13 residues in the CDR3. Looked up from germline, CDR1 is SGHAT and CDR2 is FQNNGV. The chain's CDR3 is CASSFEFADTQYF.

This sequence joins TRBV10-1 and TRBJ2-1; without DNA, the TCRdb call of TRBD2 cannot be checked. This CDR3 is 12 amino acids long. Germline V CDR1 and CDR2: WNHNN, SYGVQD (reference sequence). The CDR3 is CASGTSGARQFF.

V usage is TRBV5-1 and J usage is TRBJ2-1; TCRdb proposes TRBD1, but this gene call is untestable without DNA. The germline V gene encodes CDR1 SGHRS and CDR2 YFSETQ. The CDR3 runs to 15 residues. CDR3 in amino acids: CASSFDRGHGNEQFF. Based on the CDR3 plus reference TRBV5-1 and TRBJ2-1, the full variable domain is KAGVTQTPRYLIKTRGQQVTLSCSPISGHRSVSWYQQTPGQGLQFLFEYFSETQRNKGNFPGRFSGRQFSNSRSEMNVSTLELGDSALYLCASSFDRGHGNEQFFGPGTRLTVL.

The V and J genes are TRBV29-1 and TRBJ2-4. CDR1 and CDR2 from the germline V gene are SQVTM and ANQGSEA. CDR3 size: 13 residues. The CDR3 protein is CSVVAENKNIQYF.

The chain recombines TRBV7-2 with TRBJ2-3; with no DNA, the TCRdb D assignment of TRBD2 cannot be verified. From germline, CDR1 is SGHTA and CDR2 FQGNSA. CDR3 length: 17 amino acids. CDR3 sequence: CASSLALGGFRGDTQYF.

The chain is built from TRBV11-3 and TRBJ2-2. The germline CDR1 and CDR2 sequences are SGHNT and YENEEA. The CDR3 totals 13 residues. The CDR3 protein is CASSFPSHGELFF.

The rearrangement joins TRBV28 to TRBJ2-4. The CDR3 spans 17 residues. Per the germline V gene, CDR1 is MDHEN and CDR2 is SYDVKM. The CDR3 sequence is CASSLAIRRTAKNIQYF.

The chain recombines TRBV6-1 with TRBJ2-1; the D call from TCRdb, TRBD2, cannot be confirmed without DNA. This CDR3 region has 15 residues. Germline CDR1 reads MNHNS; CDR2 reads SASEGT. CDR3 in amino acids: CASTSGTRAYNEQFF.

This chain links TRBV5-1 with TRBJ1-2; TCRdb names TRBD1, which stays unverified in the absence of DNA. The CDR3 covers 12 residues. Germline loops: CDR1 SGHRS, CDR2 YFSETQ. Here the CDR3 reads CASSLEGGIGTF.

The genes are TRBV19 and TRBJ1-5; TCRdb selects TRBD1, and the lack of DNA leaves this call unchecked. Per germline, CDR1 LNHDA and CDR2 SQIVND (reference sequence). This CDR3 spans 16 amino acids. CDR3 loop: CASSTGTGGSNQPQHF.

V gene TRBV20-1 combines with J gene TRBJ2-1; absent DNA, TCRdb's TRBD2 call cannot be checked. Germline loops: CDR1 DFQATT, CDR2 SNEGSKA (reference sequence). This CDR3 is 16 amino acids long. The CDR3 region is CSASSSGNDPYNEQFF.

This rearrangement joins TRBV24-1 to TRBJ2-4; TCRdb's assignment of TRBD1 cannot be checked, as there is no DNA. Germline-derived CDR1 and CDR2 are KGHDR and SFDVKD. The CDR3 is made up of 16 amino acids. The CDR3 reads CATSDDGREAKNIQYF.

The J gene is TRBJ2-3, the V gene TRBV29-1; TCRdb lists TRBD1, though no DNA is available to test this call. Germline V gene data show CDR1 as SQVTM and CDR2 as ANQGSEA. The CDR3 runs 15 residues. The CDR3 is CSVHPGDSSTDTQYF.

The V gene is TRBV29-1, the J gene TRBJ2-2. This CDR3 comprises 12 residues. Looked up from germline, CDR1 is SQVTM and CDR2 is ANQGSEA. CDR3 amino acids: CSVDGLTGELFF.

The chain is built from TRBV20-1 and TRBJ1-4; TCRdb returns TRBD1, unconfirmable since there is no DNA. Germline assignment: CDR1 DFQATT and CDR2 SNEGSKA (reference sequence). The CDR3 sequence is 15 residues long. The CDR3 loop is CSAKAPGTGDEKLFF.

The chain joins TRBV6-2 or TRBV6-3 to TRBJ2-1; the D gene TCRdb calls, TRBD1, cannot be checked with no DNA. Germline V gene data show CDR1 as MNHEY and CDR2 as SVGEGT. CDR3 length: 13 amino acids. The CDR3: CASSLGPPGEQFF.

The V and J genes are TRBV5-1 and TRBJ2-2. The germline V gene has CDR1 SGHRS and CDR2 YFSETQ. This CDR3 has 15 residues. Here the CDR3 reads CASSLVESTTGELFF.

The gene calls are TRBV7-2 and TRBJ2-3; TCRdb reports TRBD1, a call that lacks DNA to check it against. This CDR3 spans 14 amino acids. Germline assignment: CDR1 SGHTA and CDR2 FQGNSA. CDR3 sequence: CASSLNPGSDTQYF.

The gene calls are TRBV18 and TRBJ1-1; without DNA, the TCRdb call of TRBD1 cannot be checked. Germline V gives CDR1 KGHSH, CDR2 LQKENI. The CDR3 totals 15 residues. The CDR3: CASSLQGAVNTEAFF.

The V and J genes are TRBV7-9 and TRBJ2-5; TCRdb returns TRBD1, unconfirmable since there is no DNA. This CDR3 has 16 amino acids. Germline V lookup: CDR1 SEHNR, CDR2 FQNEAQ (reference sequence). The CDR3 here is CASSLAVGQGEETQYF.

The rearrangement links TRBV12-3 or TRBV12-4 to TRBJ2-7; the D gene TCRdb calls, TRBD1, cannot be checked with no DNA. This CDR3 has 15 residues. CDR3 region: CASSSPGTDTYEQYF.

The CDR3: CASSYSPLVASADNEQFF. The chain uses TRBV6-5 and TRBJ2-1; as DNA is missing, the TRBD1 call by TCRdb cannot be tested. The length of the CDR3 is 18 residues. Germline values: CDR1 MNHEY, CDR2 SVGAGI.